This T cell receptor beta chain was retrieved from a study of early T cells in non-severe SARS-CoV-2 infection. Whole-study context: Chains stayed unpaired after sequencing of bulk RNA from unsorted whole blood. Study conclusions and caveats: Missing private and CD4 specificities, VDJdb matching favored anti-spike CD8 responses.

Worth noting for this clonotype: Antigen unknown.

Unique molecular identifiers were affixed to single, distinct cDNA molecules. TCRdb re-called the 5' RACE reads with MiXCR, one entry per CDR3 protein. This sample has 85,000 to 100,000 distinct CDR3 sequences, with approximately 10% found just once. Germline CDR1 and CDR2: DFQATT and SNEGSKA (reference sequence). CDR3 size: 15 residues. J was trimmed by 6 bases and V by 6 bases; bases with no gene match: 9. The sequencing sample was made of whole blood. The rearrangement links TRBV20-1 to TRBJ2-1; the match to TRBD2 covers 12 bases. This TCR was recovered from an adult who was a healthcare worker with PCR-confirmed SARS-CoV-2 infection or an uninfected control (not recorded which). CDR3 protein: CSATPLAGGRNEQFF. In DNA form, the CDR3 reads TGCAGTGCAACCCCACTAGCGGGGGGTCGCAATGAGCAGTTCTTC.